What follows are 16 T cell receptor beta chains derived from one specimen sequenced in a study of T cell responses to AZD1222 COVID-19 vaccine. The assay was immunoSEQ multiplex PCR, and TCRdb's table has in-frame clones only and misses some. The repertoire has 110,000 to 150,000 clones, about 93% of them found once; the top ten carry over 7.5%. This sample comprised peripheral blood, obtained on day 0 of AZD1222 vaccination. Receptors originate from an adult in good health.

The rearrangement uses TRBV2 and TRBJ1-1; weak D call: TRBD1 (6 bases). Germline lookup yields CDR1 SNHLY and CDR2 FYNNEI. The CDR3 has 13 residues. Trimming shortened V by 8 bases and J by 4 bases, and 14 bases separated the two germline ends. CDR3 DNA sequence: TGTGCCAGCGGGAGCCAGGGGCGCACTGAAGCTTTCTTT. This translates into CASGSQGRTEAFF.

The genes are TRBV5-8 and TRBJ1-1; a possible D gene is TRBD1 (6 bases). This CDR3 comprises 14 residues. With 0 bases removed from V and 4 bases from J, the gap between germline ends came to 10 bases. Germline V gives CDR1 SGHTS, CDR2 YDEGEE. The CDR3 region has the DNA TGTGCCAGCAGCTTGGGGGGGCACACCACTGAAGCTTTCTTT. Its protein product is CASSLGGHTTEAFF.

The CDR3 DNA is TGTGCCAGCAGTCCCCGGGACAGGGTGGAGAATGAAAAACTGTTTTTT. It specifies CASSPRDRVENEKLFF. The genes are TRBV27 and TRBJ1-4, with 9 bases fitting TRBD1. V shed 5 bases and J 5 bases; nucleotides not matched to a gene: 9. This CDR3 is built from 16 residues. From germline, CDR1 is MNHEY and CDR2 SMNVEV (reference sequence).

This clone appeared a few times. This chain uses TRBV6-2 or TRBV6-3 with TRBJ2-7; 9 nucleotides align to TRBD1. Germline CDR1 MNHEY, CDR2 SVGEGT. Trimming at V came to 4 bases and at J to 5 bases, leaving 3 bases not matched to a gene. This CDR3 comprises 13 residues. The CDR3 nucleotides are TGTGCCAGCAGTTCCCGGGACAGGGACGAGCAGTACTTC. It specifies CASSSRDRDEQYF.

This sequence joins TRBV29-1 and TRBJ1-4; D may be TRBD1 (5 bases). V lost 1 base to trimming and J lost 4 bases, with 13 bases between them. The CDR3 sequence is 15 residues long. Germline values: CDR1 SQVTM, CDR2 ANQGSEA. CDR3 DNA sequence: TGCAGCGTTGAAGTCACGGGGGGACTTAATGAAAAACTGTTTTTT. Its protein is CSVEVTGGLNEKLFF.

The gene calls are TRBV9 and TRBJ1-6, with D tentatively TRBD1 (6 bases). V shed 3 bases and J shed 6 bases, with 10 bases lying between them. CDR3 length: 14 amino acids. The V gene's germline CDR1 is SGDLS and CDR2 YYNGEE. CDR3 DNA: TGTGCCAGCAGCGACAGGGATGGTAATTCACCCCTCCACTTT. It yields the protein CASSDRDGNSPLHF.

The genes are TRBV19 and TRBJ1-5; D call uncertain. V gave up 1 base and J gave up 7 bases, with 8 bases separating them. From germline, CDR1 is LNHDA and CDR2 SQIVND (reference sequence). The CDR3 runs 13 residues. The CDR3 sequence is CASSIAGSQPQHF. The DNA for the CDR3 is TGTGCCAGTAGTATAGCGGGGAGCCAGCCCCAGCATTTT.

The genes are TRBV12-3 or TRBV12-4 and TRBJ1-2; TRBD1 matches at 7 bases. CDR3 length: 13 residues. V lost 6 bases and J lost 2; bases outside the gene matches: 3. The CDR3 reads CASRLGQNYGYTF. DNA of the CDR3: TGTGCCAGCAGGCTGGGACAGAACTATGGCTACACCTTC.

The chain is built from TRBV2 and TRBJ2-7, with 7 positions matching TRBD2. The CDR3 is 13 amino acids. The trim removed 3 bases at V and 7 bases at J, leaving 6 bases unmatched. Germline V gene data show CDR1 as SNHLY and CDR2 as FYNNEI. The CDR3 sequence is CASSEGRDREQYF. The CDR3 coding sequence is TGTGCCAGCAGTGAGGGGAGGGATCGGGAGCAGTACTTC.

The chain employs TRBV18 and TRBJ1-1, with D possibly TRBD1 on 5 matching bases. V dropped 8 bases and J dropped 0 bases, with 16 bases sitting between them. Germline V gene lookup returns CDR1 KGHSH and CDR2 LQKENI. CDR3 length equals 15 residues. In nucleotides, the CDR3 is TGTGCCAGCAGGGGAGGAGGGTTCATGAACACTGAAGCTTTCTTT. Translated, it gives CASRGGGFMNTEAFF. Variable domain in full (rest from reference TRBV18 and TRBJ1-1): NAGVMQNPRHLVRRRGQEARLRCSPMKGHSHVYWYRQLPEEGLKFMVYLQKENIIDESGMPKERFSAEFPKEGPSILRIQQVVRGDSAAYFCASRGGGFMNTEAFFGQGTRLTVV.

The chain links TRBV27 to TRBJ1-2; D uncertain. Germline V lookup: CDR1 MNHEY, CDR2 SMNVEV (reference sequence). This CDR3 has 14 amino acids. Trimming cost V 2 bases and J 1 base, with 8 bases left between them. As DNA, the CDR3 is TGTGCCAGCAGTTTAAGTCTGAATAACTATGGCTACACCTTC. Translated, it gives CASSLSLNNYGYTF.

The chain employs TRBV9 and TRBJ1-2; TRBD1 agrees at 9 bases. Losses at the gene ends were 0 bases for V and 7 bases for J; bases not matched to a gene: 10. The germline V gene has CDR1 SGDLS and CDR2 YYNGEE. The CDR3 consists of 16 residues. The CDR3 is CASSVEPGQGSFGYTF. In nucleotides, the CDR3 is TGTGCCAGCAGCGTAGAGCCGGGACAGGGATCGTTTGGCTACACCTTC.

The CDR3 DNA reads TGTGCCAGCAGCTTAGGGACAGGGGGACCGGGGGAGACCCAGTACTTC. Amino acid sequence: CASSLGTGGPGETQYF. The chain is built from TRBV7-3 and TRBJ2-5; 11 bases align to TRBD1. The germline V gene encodes CDR1 SGHTA and CDR2 FQGTGA. Trimming took 2 bases from V and 5 from J; bases not matched to a gene: 7. The CDR3 totals 16 residues.

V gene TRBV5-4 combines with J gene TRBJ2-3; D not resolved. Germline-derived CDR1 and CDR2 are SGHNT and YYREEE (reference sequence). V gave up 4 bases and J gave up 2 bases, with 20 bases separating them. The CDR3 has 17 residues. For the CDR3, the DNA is TGTGCCAGCAGCCCCCCGGGCGGCCTTGAAGTCACAGATACGCAGTATTTT. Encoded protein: CASSPPGGLEVTDTQYF. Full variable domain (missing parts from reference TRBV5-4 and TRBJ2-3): ETGVTQSPTHLIKTRGQQVTLRCSSQSGHNTVSWYQQALGQGPQFIFQYYREEENGRGNFPPRFSGLQFPNYSSELNVNALELDDSALYLCASSPPGGLEVTDTQYFGPGTRLTVL.

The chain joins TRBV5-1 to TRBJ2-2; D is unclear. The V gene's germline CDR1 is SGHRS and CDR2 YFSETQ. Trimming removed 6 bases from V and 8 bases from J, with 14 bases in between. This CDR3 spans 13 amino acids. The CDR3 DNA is TGCGCCAGCATGGAGCATTCCGATGGGGAGCTGTTTTTT. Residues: CASMEHSDGELFF.

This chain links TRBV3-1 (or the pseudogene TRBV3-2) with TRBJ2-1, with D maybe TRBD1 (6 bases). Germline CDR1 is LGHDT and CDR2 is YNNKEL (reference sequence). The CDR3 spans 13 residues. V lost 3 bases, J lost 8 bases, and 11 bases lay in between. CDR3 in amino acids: CASSQLGADEQFF. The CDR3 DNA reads TGTGCCAGCAGCCAGCTGGGGGCCGATGAGCAGTTCTTC.